The clone carrying this T cell receptor (beta chain) was picked up many times. This CDR3 is 16 amino acids long. V gave up 4 bases and J gave up 2 bases, with 17 bases separating them. The data derive from a study of T cells in Graves' hyperthyroidism and ophthalmopathy. In patients aged 18 to 65, hyperthyroidism was newly diagnosed, with duration under 2 months. PBMCs were collected from a 10 ml volume of fresh peripheral blood. Amplified regions were TCR beta CDR3 sequences from RNA transcripts. HTBI primers drove first-round RT-PCR of the TCR CDR3. TCRdb analysed the multiplex PCR reads with MiXCR anew, one entry per CDR3 protein. This table has around 200,000 distinct CDR3 sequences, about a sixth appearing once.

This TCR was sampled from a woman between 50 and 59 years old with Graves' hyperthyroidism. Material for sequencing was blood. V is TRBV12-3 or TRBV12-4 and J is TRBJ1-2, with D hard to call. The CDR3 DNA follows: TGTGCCAGCAGTTCTCCGGGGTGGTCCTCCAACTATGGCTACACCTTC. It codes for CASSSPGWSSNYGYTF.